This T cell receptor (beta chain) came from a study of beta chain features in type 1 diabetes. Overall study findings and caveats: Significant though moderate, a shortening of TCRB CDR3s appeared in all four CD4+ subsets of Type 1 diabetes patients.

This clone occurred a few times. Antigen: not known. The sequenced template was cDNA made from the entire isolated RNA. Libraries were prepared by immunoSEQ multiplex PCR; TCRdb keeps only in-frame clonotypes and omits some of them. The sample records about 170,000 clones, 7% to 9% being singletons. CDR3 size: 15 residues. What was sequenced was central memory CD4+ T cells from blood. The clonotype originates from a young man with type 1 diabetes. The rearrangement links TRBV21-1 to TRBJ2-5; TRBD1 reflects the table's D call only, with no check against the DNA. TRBV21-1 is a pseudogene locus. CDR3 nucleotide sequence: TGTGCCAGCAGCAAATTACAGGTCTGGGGAGAGACCCAGTACTTC. As protein: CASSKLQVWGETQYF.